The 30 T cell receptor beta chains given below trace back to one sample, sequenced in a study of cytomegalovirus exposure and HLA in healthy donors. It was with 60 Vbeta and 13 Jbeta primers that the PCR ran. Assay: immunoSEQ multiplex PCR; the TCRdb copy retains only in-frame clones and omits some. The sample has around 120,000 clones, around four fifths seen once. The source material was PBMCs. The receptors stem from a middle-aged woman in good health and CMV-seronegative.

This chain uses TRBV18 with TRBJ1-1, with 9 bases matching TRBD1. The CDR3 contains 15 residues. J lost 6 bases, V lost 5 bases, and 10 bases had no gene match. CDR1 and CDR2 (germline): KGHSH, LQKENI. The CDR3 DNA follows: TGTGCCAGCTCAGCCGAACAGGGGGCAGGGTCTGAAGCTTTCTTT. This encodes CASSAEQGAGSEAFF.

The chain is built from TRBV7-9 and TRBJ2-7; perhaps TRBD1 as D (6 bases). The V end lost 5 bases, the J end lost 0 bases, and 14 bases lay between the germline ends. Looked up from germline, CDR1 is SEHNR and CDR2 is FQNEAQ (reference sequence). This CDR3 spans 15 amino acids. The chain's CDR3 is CASSLKTGFSYEQYF. CDR3 nucleotides: TGTGCCAGCAGCCTGAAGACAGGATTCTCCTACGAGCAGTACTTC.

The chain carries TRBV9 and TRBJ1-2, with D unresolved. V dropped 4 bases and J dropped 8 bases, with 24 bases sitting between them. Germline V CDR1 and CDR2: SGDLS, YYNGEE. The CDR3 length is 16 residues. In DNA form, the CDR3 reads TGTGCCAGCAGCCTTAACTCTCACGCGGGGTTGGGAGGCTACACCTTC. It encodes CASSLNSHAGLGGYTF.

The chain employs TRBV19 and TRBJ1-2; 7 bases align to TRBD1. With V trimmed by 0 bases and J by 8 bases, 15 bases remained unmatched. The CDR3 covers 17 residues. CDR1 and CDR2 from the germline V gene are LNHDA and SQIVND (reference sequence). CDR3 region: CASSIDGQGEGVGGYTF. As DNA, the CDR3 is TGTGCCAGTAGTATAGATGGGCAGGGGGAAGGGGTCGGCGGCTACACCTTC.

The chain employs TRBV6-1 and TRBJ2-5; 8 nucleotides match TRBD1. Gene TRBJ2-7 matches the end of the DNA better, so the J call may be wrong. There are 15 residues in the CDR3. Germline CDR1 is MNHNS and CDR2 is SASEGT. CDR3: CASSEQGARRYEQYF. The CDR3 bases are TGTGCCAGCAGTGAACAGGGGGCGAGACGCTACGAGCAGTACTTC.

The chain couples TRBV11-2 to TRBJ1-2, with D possibly matching TRBD1 (5 bases). Germline values: CDR1 SGHAT, CDR2 FQNNGV. V gave up 4 bases and J gave up 8 bases, with 14 bases separating them. This CDR3 spans 13 amino acids. The CDR3 DNA follows: TGTGCCAGCAGCTGGGCGGGGGGAGACGGCTACACCTTC. It codes for CASSWAGGDGYTF.

The rearrangement joins TRBV7-3 to TRBJ2-3, with 8 bases aligning to TRBD1. The junction had 13 bases not matched to a gene; V was cut back by 2 bases and J by 3 bases. Germline assignment: CDR1 SGHTA and CDR2 FQGTGA. This CDR3 spans 18 amino acids. The CDR3 loop is CASSLGQGIWGFTDTQYF. CDR3 bases: TGTGCCAGCAGCTTAGGACAGGGTATTTGGGGGTTTACAGATACGCAGTATTTT. The full variable domain, in which reference TRBV7-3 and TRBJ2-3 provide the parts outside the CDR3, is GAGVSQTPSNKVTEKGKYVELRCDPISGHTALYWYRQSLGQGPEFLIYFQGTGAADDSGLPNDRFFAVRPEGSVSTLKIQRTERGDSAVYLCASSLGQGIWGFTDTQYFGPGTRLTVL.

This chain links TRBV7-9 with TRBJ1-5; 7 positions match TRBD1. The V segment lost 5 bases and the J segment 4 bases; nucleotides outside the gene matches: 2. CDR1 and CDR2 from the germline V gene are SEHNR and FQNEAQ (reference sequence). CDR3 length: 13 amino acids. The CDR3 reads CASSRGQNQPQHF. In DNA, the CDR3 is TGTGCCAGCAGCAGGGGACAGAATCAGCCCCAGCATTTT.

V usage is TRBV6-5 and J usage is TRBJ2-5, with 11 positions matching TRBD2. Trimming cost V 6 bases and J 3 bases; bases outside gene matches: 6. CDR1 MNHEY and CDR2 SVGAGI come from the germline V gene. The CDR3 length is 15 residues. The CDR3 region is CASRTLLAGEETQYF. The CDR3 region has the DNA TGTGCCAGCAGAACTTTACTAGCGGGGGAAGAGACCCAGTACTTC.

The rearrangement links TRBV5-6 to TRBJ1-2, with D perhaps TRBD1 (6 bases). The CDR3 length is 16 residues. Trimming shortened V by 6 bases and J by 2 bases, and 20 bases separated the two germline ends. Germline loops: CDR1 SGHDT, CDR2 YYEEEE. For the CDR3, the DNA is TGTGCCAGCACCCCTCGCCCCCAGGGGCTCAACTATGGCTACACCTTC. Protein product: CASTPRPQGLNYGYTF.

The genes are TRBV6-4 and TRBJ2-2, with D possibly TRBD1 on 5 matching bases. The CDR3 consists of 14 residues. In germline, CDR1 is MRHNA, CDR2 SNTAGT. V was clipped by 8 bases and J by 0 bases, with 10 bases between them. CDR3 in amino acids: CASARQPNTGELFF. CDR3 DNA sequence: TGTGCCAGCGCGAGACAGCCGAACACCGGGGAGCTGTTTTTT.

The rearrangement links TRBV7-8 to TRBJ1-1; 9 nucleotides match TRBD1. With V trimmed by 2 bases and J by 13 bases, 8 bases remained unmatched. The CDR3 is 13 amino acids. CDR1 is SGHVS, CDR2 FQNEAQ, per germline. The CDR3 protein is CASSLPGQGSIFF. CDR3 bases: TGTGCCAGCAGCTTACCGGGACAGGGATCTATTTTCTTT.

This clone was counted only a few times. The V gene is TRBV7-9, the J gene TRBJ2-3; 14 bases are a match to TRBD2. The germline gives CDR1 SEHNR, CDR2 FQNEAQ (reference sequence). This CDR3 has 17 residues. J was trimmed by 1 base and V by 4 bases; bases with no gene match: 4. The CDR3 here is CASSSTGLAGGTDTQYF. The CDR3 bases are TGTGCCAGCAGCTCAACGGGACTAGCGGGGGGCACAGATACGCAGTATTTT.

V usage is TRBV2 and J usage is TRBJ2-3; D possibly corresponds to TRBD1 (5 bases). The germline V gene encodes CDR1 SNHLY and CDR2 FYNNEI. Trimming left V 4 bases short and J 0 bases short, with 14 bases between. The CDR3 length is 16 residues. The CDR3 spells CASSGETGRSTDTQYF. Here the CDR3 DNA reads TGTGCCAGCAGTGGGGAAACAGGCCGTAGCACAGATACGCAGTATTTT.

This clone has a single count. The junction differs from germline at one of its ends, possibly a read error. The V and J genes are TRBV5-4 and TRBJ1-6; D perhaps matches TRBD1 (5 bases). The CDR3 has 15 amino acids. Germline CDR1 is SGHNT and CDR2 is YYREEE (reference sequence). CDR3 residues: CASSPGGSYNSPPHF. The CDR3 coding sequence is TGTGCCAGCAGCCCGGGGGGTTCCTATAATTCACCCCCCCACTTT.

This chain links TRBV5-1 with TRBJ2-2; possibly TRBD2 for D (5 bases). The CDR3 spans 15 residues. The germline V gene has CDR1 SGHRS and CDR2 YFSETQ. V lost 0 bases and J lost 4, with 10 bases in between. The chain's CDR3 is CASSLAEGSTGELFF. The CDR3 DNA reads TGCGCCAGCAGCTTGGCCGAGGGAAGCACCGGGGAGCTGTTTTTT.

This chain uses TRBV11-2 with TRBJ2-7; D perhaps matches TRBD2 (6 bases). The CDR3 sequence is 15 residues long. Trimming removed 3 bases at V and 0 bases at J, with 12 bases between. Germline V lookup: CDR1 SGHAT, CDR2 FQNNGV. CDR3 residues: CASSLVGTYSYEQYF. CDR3 coding DNA: TGTGCCAGCAGCTTGGTAGGGACTTACTCCTACGAGCAGTACTTC.

This clone occurred a few times. The chain combines TRBV18 with TRBJ2-5; unclear D gene. V lost 4 bases and J lost 5, with 17 bases in between. There are 15 residues in the CDR3. CDR1 is KGHSH, CDR2 LQKENI, per germline. CDR3 DNA: TGTGCCAGCTCACTCTCAGGCACATACGATGAGACCCAGTACTTC. It yields the protein CASSLSGTYDETQYF.

As concerns this clone: Germline and junction disagree at one end, which may indicate a read error. This chain links TRBV2 with TRBJ2-4, with TRBD1 matching over 9 bases. The CDR3 length is 17 residues. The germline V gene has CDR1 SNHLY and CDR2 FYNNEI. CDR3 bases: TGTGCCAGCAGCGAAGGACAGGGGTCCGGAGCCAAAAACATTCAGTACTTC. Translated, it gives CASSEGQGSGAKNIQYF.

In its sample, this clone was seen once. V is TRBV2 and J is TRBJ2-3; TRBD1 is a possible D gene (5 bases). The CDR3 spans 12 residues. Germline-derived CDR1 and CDR2 are SNHLY and FYNNEI. V lost 7 bases, J lost 4 bases, and 9 bases lay in between. The DNA for the CDR3 is TGTGCCAGCAAGGGGCAATCAGATACGCAGTATTTT. Residues: CASKGQSDTQYF.

The chain's CDR3 is CASSLGAGARETQYF. CDR3 in DNA: TGTGCCAGCAGCTTAGGGGCGGGAGCTCGGGAGACCCAGTACTTC. This chain connects TRBV7-3 to TRBJ2-5, with TRBD2 matching 7 bases. The V gene end was trimmed by 2 bases and the J gene end by 5 bases; junction bases not matched to a gene: 8. The CDR3 is 15 residues long. Germline values: CDR1 SGHTA, CDR2 FQGTGA. The full variable domain, its missing parts supplied by reference TRBV7-3 and TRBJ2-5, is GAGVSQTPSNKVTEKGKYVELRCDPISGHTALYWYRQSLGQGPEFLIYFQGTGAADDSGLPNDRFFAVRPEGSVSTLKIQRTERGDSAVYLCASSLGAGARETQYFGPGTRLLVL.

The rearrangement links TRBV9 to TRBJ2-1, with TRBD2 matching over 9 bases. CDR1 and CDR2 from the germline V gene are SGDLS and YYNGEE. Trimming cost V 2 bases and J 1 base; bases outside gene matches: 1. CDR3 size: 15 residues. CDR3 region: CASSVTSGSYNEQFF. CDR3 nucleotides: TGTGCCAGCAGCGTCACTAGCGGGTCCTACAATGAGCAGTTCTTC.

The chain recombines TRBV10-3 with TRBJ2-3; TRBD1 matches at 9 bases. The germline V gene encodes CDR1 ENHRY and CDR2 SYGVKD. CDR3 length equals 16 residues. J was trimmed by 3 bases and V by 6 bases; bases with no gene match: 10. CDR3 sequence reads: CAIRGAGDRETDTQYF. The CDR3 nucleotides read TGTGCCATCAGAGGAGCCGGGGACAGGGAAACAGATACGCAGTATTTT.

This clone appeared a few times. CDR3 loop: CASTVDRNSYEQYF. In nucleotides, the CDR3 is TGTGCCAGCACCGTGGACAGAAACTCCTACGAGCAGTACTTC. The chain has TRBV6-6 and TRBJ2-7; possible D gene TRBD1, 6 bases. The ends were cut back, 7 bases at V and 0 bases at J, with 13 bases in the middle. The CDR3 is 14 residues long. CDR1 and CDR2 (germline): MNHNY, SVGAGI (reference sequence).

On this clone: The junction departs from germline at one end; a sequencing error may be responsible. The chain is built from TRBV7-3 and TRBJ2-1, with 10 bases identical to TRBD2. CDR1 is SGHTA, CDR2 FQGTGA, per germline. This CDR3 contains 15 residues. The CDR3 sequence: CSSSLATSGRDEQFF. The CDR3 DNA reads TGTTCCAGCAGTCTCGCGACTAGCGGGCGGGATGAGCAGTTCTTC. The full variable domain, its missing parts supplied by reference TRBV7-3 and TRBJ2-1, is GAGVSQTPSNKVTEKGKYVELRCDPISGHTALYWYRQSLGQGPEFLIYFQGTGAADDSGLPNDRFFAVRPEGSVSTLKIQRTERGDSAVYLCSSSLATSGRDEQFFGPGTRLTVL.

This rearrangement joins TRBV6-1 to TRBJ2-7, with D possibly TRBD1 on 6 matching bases. Germline V gives CDR1 MNHNS, CDR2 SASEGT. V lost 6 bases and J 0 bases, leaving 15 bases between the germline ends. The CDR3 has 15 residues. The CDR3 DNA follows: TGTGCCAGCAGGAAACGGGCAGGGGCCTCCTACGAGCAGTACTTC. Translation gives CASRKRAGASYEQYF.

This clone was seen a handful of times. V and J are TRBV2 and TRBJ2-3; 8 bases are a match to TRBD2. The CDR3 is 16 amino acids. CDR1 is SNHLY, CDR2 FYNNEI, per germline. V trimming: 6 bases; J trimming: 1 base; junction bases outside the gene matches: 9. CDR3 in amino acids: CASSQYVRGGTDTQYF. CDR3 DNA: TGTGCCAGCAGCCAATACGTGCGGGGGGGCACAGATACGCAGTATTTT.

The J gene is TRBJ2-2, the V gene TRBV11-2; D is perhaps TRBD2 (6 bases). The CDR3 length is 15 residues. V dropped 6 bases and J dropped 2 bases, with 13 bases sitting between them. The germline V gene encodes CDR1 SGHAT and CDR2 FQNNGV. CDR3 nucleotide sequence: TGTGCCAGCAGGGCGGGATTTACCAACACCGGGGAGCTGTTTTTT. Its translation is CASRAGFTNTGELFF.

The chain recombines TRBV6-4 with TRBJ2-2; no clear D gene. V was cut by 0 bases and J by 3 bases, with 5 bases left in between. This CDR3 has 14 residues. Germline V lookup: CDR1 MRHNA, CDR2 SNTAGT. The CDR3 loop is CASSDSLDTGELFF. CDR3 nucleotide sequence: TGTGCCAGCAGTGACTCACTCGACACCGGGGAGCTGTTTTTT.

This clone was counted only a few times. The CDR3 DNA reads as TGTGCCAGCAGTGATGGGAGGCCGGGCCAAGAGACCCAGTACTTC. Translation gives CASSDGRPGQETQYF. The chain recombines TRBV25-1 with TRBJ2-5; possible D gene TRBD2, 6 bases. The CDR3 length is 15 residues. V lost 3 bases and J 1 base, leaving 12 bases between the germline ends. Germline V gives CDR1 MGHDK, CDR2 SYGVNS.